This T cell receptor beta chain was recovered during a study of blood T cell repertoires in COVID-19. Background on the study: T cells, B-cell-depleted T cells, or PBMCs provided the cDNA or gDNA that served as material.

V dropped 4 bases and J dropped 3; count of bases not matched to a gene: 6. The CDR3 totals 15 residues. The germline CDR1 and CDR2 sequences are KGHSY and FQNENV. Only in-frame clones appear in the TCRdb table, and some are missing; sequencing was by immunoSEQ multiplex PCR. The sample comprises some 360,000 clones, around 87% of which are singletons, and under 3% rests with the top ten. The specimen was peripheral blood. The sequence was obtained from a woman aged 55 to 70 with COVID-19, enrolled during active disease. J is TRBJ2-3 and V is TRBV16, with 8 bases aligning to TRBD2. CDR3 in amino acids: CASSPFRGGTDTQYF. Here the CDR3 DNA reads TGTGCCAGCAGCCCCTTCCGGGGGGGTACAGATACGCAGTATTTT.